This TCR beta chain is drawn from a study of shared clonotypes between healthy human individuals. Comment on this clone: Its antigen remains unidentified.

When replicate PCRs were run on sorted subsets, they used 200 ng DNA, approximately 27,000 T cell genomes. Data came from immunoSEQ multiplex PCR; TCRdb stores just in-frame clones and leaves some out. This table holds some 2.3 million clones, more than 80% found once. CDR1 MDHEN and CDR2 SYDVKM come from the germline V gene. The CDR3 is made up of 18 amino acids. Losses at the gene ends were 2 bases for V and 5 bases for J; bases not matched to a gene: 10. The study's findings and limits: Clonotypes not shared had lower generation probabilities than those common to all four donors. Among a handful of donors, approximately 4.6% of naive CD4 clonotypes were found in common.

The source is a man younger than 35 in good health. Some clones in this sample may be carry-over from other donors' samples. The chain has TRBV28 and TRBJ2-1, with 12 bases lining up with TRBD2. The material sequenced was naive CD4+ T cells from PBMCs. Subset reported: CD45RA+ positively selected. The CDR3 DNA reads TGTGCCAGCAGTTTACCCCCGACTAGCGGGAGTCGGAACAATGAGCAGTTCTTC. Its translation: CASSLPPTSGSRNNEQFF.